These 6 T cell receptor beta chains came from one sample sequenced in a study of T-cell reconstitution after alpha-beta-depleted transplantation in children. Unique molecular identifiers featured in how the TCRbeta library was prepared. Using its own MiXCR run on the PCR reads, TCRdb lists one record per CDR3 protein. The sample gives hundreds of thousands of distinct CDR3 sequences, roughly 14% of which show up once; around 0.79% is in the top ten. Here the sequenced sample was PBMCs, taken before TCRalphabeta/CD19-depleted stem cell transplant. These receptors all come from a girl aged 2 to 10 with congenital amegakaryocytic thrombocytopenia, due to receive a stem cell transplant.

The rearrangement uses TRBV29-1 and TRBJ2-7, with a weak D call TRBD1 (5 bases). The CDR3 consists of 12 residues. Trimming removed 7 bases at V and 2 bases at J, with 12 bases between. The V gene's germline CDR1 is SQVTM and CDR2 ANQGSEA. Here the CDR3 reads CSATDKTYEQYF. CDR3 sequence (DNA): TGCAGCGCAACGGACAAGACCTACGAGCAGTACTTC.

The chain has TRBV5-1 and TRBJ2-7; TRBD2 might be the D (5 bases). Germline CDR1 and CDR2: SGHRS and YFSETQ. CDR3 length: 15 residues. Deletions cut 5 bases from V and 6 bases from J, with 21 bases between. DNA of the CDR3: TGCGCCAGCAGAGGTATTGGGAGCTCCCTGGGCGAGCAGTACTTC. This gives the protein CASRGIGSSLGEQYF.

Many counts were recorded for this clonotype. The chain employs TRBV5-1 and TRBJ2-3, with no clear D. Germline CDR1 and CDR2: SGHRS and YFSETQ. V lost 3 bases, J lost 1 base, and 15 bases lay in between. The CDR3 totals 16 residues. The CDR3 loop is CASSYVGRTRTDTQYF. CDR3 nucleotide sequence: TGCGCCAGCAGCTACGTCGGACGGACCCGCACAGATACGCAGTATTTT.

The sample holds many counts of this clonotype. The CDR3 region has the DNA TGCGCCAGCAGCAAAGGGACTAGCTTTCCACGCACAGATACGCAGTATTTT. This codes for CASSKGTSFPRTDTQYF. J is TRBJ2-3 and V is TRBV5-1; 9 bases line up with TRBD2. The CDR3 length is 17 residues. Germline-derived CDR1 and CDR2 are SGHRS and YFSETQ. J lost 1 base, V lost 4 bases, and 10 bases had no gene match.

This clonotype appeared many times. The CDR3 DNA sequence: TGTGCCATCAGTGAGTCTGGAAACACCATATATTTT. Its protein is CAISESGNTIYF. The J gene is TRBJ1-3, the V gene TRBV10-3; D unresolved. The CDR3 extends over 12 amino acids. The germline gives CDR1 ENHRY, CDR2 SYGVKD. V was pared by 0 bases and J by 3 bases, with 0 bases between.

This clonotype was seen a few times. The rearrangement links TRBV14 to TRBJ2-1, with TRBD2 identical over 16 bases. Germline trimming cut 6 bases from V and 4 bases from J; bases unmatched to any gene: 15. The CDR3 spans 20 residues. Germline lookup yields CDR1 SGHDN and CDR2 FVKESK. The CDR3 spells CASSQSKGLAGGQDYNEQFF. The CDR3 DNA reads as TGTGCCAGCAGTCAATCGAAGGGACTAGCGGGAGGGCAGGATTACAATGAGCAGTTCTTC.